This T cell receptor (beta chain) stems from a study of T cell responses to AZD1222 COVID-19 vaccine. The study, taken as a whole, reports: Reports indicate that nearly half of spike-specific TCRs are directed at unmutated variant regions.

The CDR3 runs to 13 residues. Germline V gene sequence: CDR1 KGHSH, CDR2 LQKENI. The germline V and J ends were trimmed by 3 bases and 7 bases, with 10 bases remaining between them. Libraries were prepared by immunoSEQ multiplex PCR; TCRdb keeps only in-frame clonotypes and omits some of them. There are approximately 140,000 clones in the sample; approximately 90% occur only once, and 2.8% lies in the top ten. There are a few counts of this clone. Its antigen is still unknown. This chain uses TRBV18 with TRBJ1-5; D is unclear. The receptor was derived from an adult in good health. This material consisted of peripheral blood, taken on day 0 of MenACWY control vaccination. The CDR3 loop reads CASSPQAGQPQHF. The DNA of the CDR3 is TGTGCCAGCTCACCCCAGGCGGGGCAGCCCCAGCATTTT.